This entry is about one T cell receptor (beta chain). The sample is drawn from a study of T cells after somatic rescue of genetic block. Method: immunoSEQ multiplex PCR; TCRdb's copy keeps in-frame clones and lacks some. The sample has some 68,000 clones; roughly 88% are singletons. Per the germline V gene, CDR1 is SNHLY and CDR2 is FYNNEI. J was trimmed by 3 bases and V by 8 bases; bases with no gene match: 10. The CDR3 totals 15 residues. The rearrangement uses TRBV2 and TRBJ2-3, with TRBD2 matching 8 bases. Sequencing input: peripheral blood mononuclear cells (PBMCs). The TCR comes from a man aged 30 to 45. CDR3 nucleotides: TGTGCCAGCCATAAAACCGGACTAGCAACAGATACGCAGTATTTT. This sequence encodes CASHKTGLATDTQYF. The entire variable domain, with the rest obtained from reference TRBV2 and TRBJ2-3, is as follows: EPEVTQTPSHQVTQMGQEVILRCVPISNHLYFYWYRQILGQKVEFLVSFYNNEISEKSEIFDDQFSVERPDGSNFTLKIRSTKLEDSAMYFCASHKTGLATDTQYFGPGTRLTVL.